The source of this T cell receptor beta chain is a study of cytotoxic CD8 clonotypes in ibrutinib-treated CLL. Study-level background: Samples showed on average approximately 260,000 productive templates and about 100,000 productive rearrangements.

Remarks on this clone: Its cognate antigen is unknown.

Data came from immunoSEQ multiplex PCR; TCRdb stores just in-frame clones and leaves some out. Of approximately 190,000 clones in the sample, about three quarters were seen once. Germline-derived CDR1 and CDR2 are SGHVS and FQNEAQ. The ends were cut back, 4 bases at V and 9 bases at J, with 13 bases in the middle. CDR3 size: 14 residues. The study, taken as a whole, reports: Treatment left the uncommon public clonotypes either contracted or stable in frequency. T-cell clonality at baseline went above that of age-matched healthy donors and rose and fell with circulating CD8+ T-cell counts. Rising at ibrutinib response, clonality subsequently fell back toward baseline at progression.

The input for sequencing was PBMCs, taken after 12 months of ibrutinib treatment. This clonotype was sampled from a human donor with chronic lymphocytic leukemia. The rearrangement links TRBV7-8 to TRBJ2-6; the D call may be TRBD1 or TRBD2 (5 bases each). The CDR3, as DNA: TGTGCCAGCAGCTCGGGACGGACCTTCAACGTCCTGACTTTC. It codes for CASSSGRTFNVLTF.